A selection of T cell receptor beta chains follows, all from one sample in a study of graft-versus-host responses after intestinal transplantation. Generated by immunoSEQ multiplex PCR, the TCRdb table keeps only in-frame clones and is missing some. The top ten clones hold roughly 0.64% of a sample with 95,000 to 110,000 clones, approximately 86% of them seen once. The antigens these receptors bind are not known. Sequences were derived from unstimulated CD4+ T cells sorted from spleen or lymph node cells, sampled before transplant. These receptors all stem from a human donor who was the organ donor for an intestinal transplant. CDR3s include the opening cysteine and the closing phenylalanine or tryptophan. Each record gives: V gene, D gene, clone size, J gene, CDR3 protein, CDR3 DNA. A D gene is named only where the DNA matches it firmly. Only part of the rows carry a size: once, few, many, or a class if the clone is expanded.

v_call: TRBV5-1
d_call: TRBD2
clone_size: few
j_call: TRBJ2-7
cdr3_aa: CASSFQLAGGLEQYF
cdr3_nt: TGCGCCAGCAGCTTCCAACTAGCGGGAGGGCTCGAGCAGTACTTC

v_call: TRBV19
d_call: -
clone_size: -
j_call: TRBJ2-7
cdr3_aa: CASSSPQGPEQYF
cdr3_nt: TGTGCCAGTAGTTCCCCCCAGGGTCCCGAGCAGTACTTC

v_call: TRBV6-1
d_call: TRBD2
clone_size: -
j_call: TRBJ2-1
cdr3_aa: CASSERSGRINEQFF
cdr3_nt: TGTGCCAGCAGTGAAAGGAGCGGGAGAATAAATGAGCAGTTCTTC

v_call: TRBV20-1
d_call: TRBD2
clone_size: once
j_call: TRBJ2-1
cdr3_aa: CSAAASGREFF
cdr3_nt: TGCAGTGCTGCCGCTAGCGGGAGGGAGTTCTTC

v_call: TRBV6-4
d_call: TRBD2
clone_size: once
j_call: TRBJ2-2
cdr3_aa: CASSVSGRGDTGELFF
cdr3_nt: TGTGCCAGCAGTGTCTCGGGGAGGGGAGACACCGGGGAGCTGTTTTTT

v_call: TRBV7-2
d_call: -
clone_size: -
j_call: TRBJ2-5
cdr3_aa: CASSLGRGAPRQETQYF
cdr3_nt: TGTGCCAGCAGCTTAGGCAGGGGGGCCCCACGACAAGAGACCCAGTACTTC

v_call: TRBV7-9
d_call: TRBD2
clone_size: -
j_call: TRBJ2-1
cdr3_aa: CASRPAGRALGTYNEQFF
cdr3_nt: TGTGCCAGCAGGCCTGCCGGGAGGGCTCTTGGAACCTACAATGAGCAGTTCTTC

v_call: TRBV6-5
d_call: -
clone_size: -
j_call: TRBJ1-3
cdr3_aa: CASSYNSGNTIYF
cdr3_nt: TGTGCCAGCAGTTACAACTCTGGAAACACCATATATTTT

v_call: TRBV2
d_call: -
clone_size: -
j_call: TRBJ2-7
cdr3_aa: CASSGVGERNEQYF
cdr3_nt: TGTGCCAGCAGTGGTGTAGGGGAGAGGAACGAGCAGTACTTC

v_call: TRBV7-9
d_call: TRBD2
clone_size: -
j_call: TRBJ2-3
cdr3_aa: CASSLGLAGARTDTQYF
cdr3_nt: TGTGCCAGCAGCTTAGGACTAGCGGGGGCCCGCACAGATACGCAGTATTTT

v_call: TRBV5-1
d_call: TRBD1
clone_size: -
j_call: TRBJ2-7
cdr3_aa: CASSVRQGTYEQYF
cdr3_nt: TGCGCCAGCAGCGTGAGACAGGGGACCTACGAGCAGTACTTC

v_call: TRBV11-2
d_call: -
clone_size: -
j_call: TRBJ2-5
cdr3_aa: CASSLDLGETQYF
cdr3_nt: TGTGCCAGCAGCTTAGATTTGGGGGAGACCCAGTACTTC

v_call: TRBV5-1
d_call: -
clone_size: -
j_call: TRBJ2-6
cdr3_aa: CASSFYATGTSGANVLTF
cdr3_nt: TGCGCCAGCAGCTTTTACGCCACAGGTACCTCTGGGGCCAACGTCCTGACTTTC

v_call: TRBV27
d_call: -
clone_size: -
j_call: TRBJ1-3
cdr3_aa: CASSLTGWQGNTIYF
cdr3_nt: TGTGCCAGCAGTTTAACCGGGTGGCAAGGAAACACCATATATTTT

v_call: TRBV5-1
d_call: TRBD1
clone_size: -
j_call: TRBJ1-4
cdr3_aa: CASSLFGTGGEKLFF
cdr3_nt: TGCGCCAGCAGCTTGTTCGGGACAGGGGGTGAAAAACTGTTTTTT

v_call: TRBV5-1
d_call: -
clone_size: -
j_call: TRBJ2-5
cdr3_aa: CASSFGQPQETQYF
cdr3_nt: TGCGCCAGCAGCTTCGGGCAGCCACAGGAGACCCAGTACTTC

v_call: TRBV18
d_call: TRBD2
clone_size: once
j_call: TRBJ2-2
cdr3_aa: CASSPPRLAGGAAGELFF
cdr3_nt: TGTGCCAGCTCACCACCGAGACTAGCGGGGGGAGCAGCGGGGGAGCTGTTTTTT

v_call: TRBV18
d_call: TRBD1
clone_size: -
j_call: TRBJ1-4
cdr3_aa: CASSPSGGGRGKLFF
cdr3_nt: TGTGCCAGCTCACCAAGTGGAGGGGGCCGAGGAAAACTGTTTTTT

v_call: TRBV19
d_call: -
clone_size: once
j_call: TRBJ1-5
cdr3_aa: CASRAGPPNQPQHF
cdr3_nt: TGTGCCAGTAGGGCCGGACCTCCCAATCAGCCCCAGCATTTT

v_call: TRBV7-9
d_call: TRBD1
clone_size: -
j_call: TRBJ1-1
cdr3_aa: CASSSTGVRTEAFF
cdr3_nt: TGTGCCAGCAGCTCCACAGGGGTGCGCACTGAAGCTTTCTTT